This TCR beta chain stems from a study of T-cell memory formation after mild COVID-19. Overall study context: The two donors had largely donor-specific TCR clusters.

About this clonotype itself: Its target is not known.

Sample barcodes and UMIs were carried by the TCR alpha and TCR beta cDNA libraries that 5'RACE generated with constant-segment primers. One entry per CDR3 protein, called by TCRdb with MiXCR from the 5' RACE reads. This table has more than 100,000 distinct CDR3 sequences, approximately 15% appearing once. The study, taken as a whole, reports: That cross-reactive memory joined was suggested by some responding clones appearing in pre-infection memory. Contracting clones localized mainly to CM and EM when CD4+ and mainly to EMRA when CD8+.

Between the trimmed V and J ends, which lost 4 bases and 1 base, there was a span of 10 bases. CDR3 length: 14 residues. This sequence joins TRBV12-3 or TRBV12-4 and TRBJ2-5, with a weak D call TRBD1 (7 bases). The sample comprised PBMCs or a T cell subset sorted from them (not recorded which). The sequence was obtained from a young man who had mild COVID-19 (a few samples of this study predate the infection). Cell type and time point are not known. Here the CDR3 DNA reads TGTGCCAGCAGTTGGCAGGGGGGCCAAGAGACCCAGTACTTC. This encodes CASSWQGGQETQYF.